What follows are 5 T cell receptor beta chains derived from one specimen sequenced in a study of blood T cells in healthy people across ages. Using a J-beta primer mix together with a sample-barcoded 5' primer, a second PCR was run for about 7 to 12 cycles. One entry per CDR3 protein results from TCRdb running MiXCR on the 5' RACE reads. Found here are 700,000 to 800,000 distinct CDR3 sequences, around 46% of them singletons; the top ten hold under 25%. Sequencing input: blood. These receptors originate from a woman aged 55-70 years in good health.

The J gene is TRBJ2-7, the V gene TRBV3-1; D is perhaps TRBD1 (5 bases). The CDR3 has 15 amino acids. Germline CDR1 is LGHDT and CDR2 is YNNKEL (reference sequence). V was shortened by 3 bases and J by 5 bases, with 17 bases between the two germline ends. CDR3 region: CASSQPNQGLNEQYF. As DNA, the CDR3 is TGTGCCAGCAGCCAGCCCAACCAGGGTCTCAACGAGCAGTACTTC.

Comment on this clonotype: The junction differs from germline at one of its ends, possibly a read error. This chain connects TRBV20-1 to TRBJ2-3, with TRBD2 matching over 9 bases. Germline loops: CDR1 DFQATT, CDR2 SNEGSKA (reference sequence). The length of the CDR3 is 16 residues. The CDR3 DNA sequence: TGCAGTACTAGTAAACTAGCGGGTGGCTTCACAGATACGCAGTATTTT. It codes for CSTSKLAGGFTDTQYF.

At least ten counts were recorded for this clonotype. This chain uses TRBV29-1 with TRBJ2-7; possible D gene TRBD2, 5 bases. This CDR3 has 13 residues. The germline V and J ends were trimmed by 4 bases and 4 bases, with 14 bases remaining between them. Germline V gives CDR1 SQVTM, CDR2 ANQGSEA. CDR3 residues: CSVGEGTRYEQYF. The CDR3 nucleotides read TGCAGCGTTGGCGAGGGTACCCGATACGAGCAGTACTTC.

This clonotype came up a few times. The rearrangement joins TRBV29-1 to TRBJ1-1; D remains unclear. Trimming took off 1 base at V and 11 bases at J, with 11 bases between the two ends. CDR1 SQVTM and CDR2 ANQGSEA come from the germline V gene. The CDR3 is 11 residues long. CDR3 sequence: CSVEGDVWAFF. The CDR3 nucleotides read TGCAGCGTTGAAGGTGATGTTTGGGCTTTCTTT.

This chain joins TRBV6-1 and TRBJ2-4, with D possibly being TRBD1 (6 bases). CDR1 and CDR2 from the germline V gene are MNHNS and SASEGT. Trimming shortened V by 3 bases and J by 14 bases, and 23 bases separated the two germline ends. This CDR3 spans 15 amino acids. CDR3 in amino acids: CASSESRDKGRVEYF. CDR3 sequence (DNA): TGTGCCAGCAGTGAGTCCCGGGACAAGGGCCGCGTTGAGTACTTC.